One T cell receptor (beta chain) is described in this entry. The data were obtained in a study of preoperative IRX-2 immunotherapy in early breast cancer. This table comes from immunoSEQ multiplex PCR, and its TCRdb copy is limited to in-frame clones, with some not included. The data hold roughly 30,000 clones, with under 90% observed a single time. Treatment of the sample: preoperative locoregional IRX-2 cytokine immunotherapy. Samples came from a phase Ib trial of preoperative locoregional IRX-2 cytokine immunotherapy. Trimming stripped 1 base from V and 2 bases from J, with 8 bases between. Per the germline V gene, CDR1 is LNHNV and CDR2 is YYDKDF (reference sequence). This CDR3 comprises 14 residues.

This chain joins TRBV15 and TRBJ1-2; possibly TRBD1 for D (5 bases). This clonotype was sampled from a human donor with breast cancer. Sampling was conducted from a patient treated with IRX-2 immunotherapy. The CDR3 loop reads CATSRGGENYGYTF. The CDR3 DNA reads TGTGCCACCAGCAGAGGAGGGGAGAACTATGGCTACACCTTC.